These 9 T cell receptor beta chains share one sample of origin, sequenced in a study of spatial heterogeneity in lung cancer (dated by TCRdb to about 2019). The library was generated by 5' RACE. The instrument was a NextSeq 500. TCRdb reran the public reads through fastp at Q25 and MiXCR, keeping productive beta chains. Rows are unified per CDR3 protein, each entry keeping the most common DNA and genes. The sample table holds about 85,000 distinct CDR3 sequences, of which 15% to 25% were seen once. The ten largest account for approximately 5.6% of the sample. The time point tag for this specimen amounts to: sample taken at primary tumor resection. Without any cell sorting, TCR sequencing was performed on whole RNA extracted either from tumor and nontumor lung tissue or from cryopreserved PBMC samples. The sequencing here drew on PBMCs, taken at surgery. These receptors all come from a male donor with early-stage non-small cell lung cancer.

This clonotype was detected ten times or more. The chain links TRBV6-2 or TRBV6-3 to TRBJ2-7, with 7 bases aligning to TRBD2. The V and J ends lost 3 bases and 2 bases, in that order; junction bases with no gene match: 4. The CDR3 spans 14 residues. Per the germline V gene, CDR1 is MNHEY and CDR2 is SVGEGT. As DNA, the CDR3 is TGTGCCAGCAGTTATATGGGAGGGACCTACGAGCAGTACTTC. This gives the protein CASSYMGGTYEQYF.

The CDR3 nucleotides read TGTGCCAGCAGCCAAGAAGTAGCAGGACAGCCCTCGGATGAGCAGTTCTTC. Translating it yields CASSQEVAGQPSDEQFF. The J gene is TRBJ2-1, the V gene TRBV4-2; a weak D match, TRBD1 (6 bases). The CDR3 sequence is 17 residues long. Germline assignment: CDR1 LGHNA and CDR2 YNFKEQ. V lost 0 bases to trimming and J lost 8 bases, with 20 bases between them.

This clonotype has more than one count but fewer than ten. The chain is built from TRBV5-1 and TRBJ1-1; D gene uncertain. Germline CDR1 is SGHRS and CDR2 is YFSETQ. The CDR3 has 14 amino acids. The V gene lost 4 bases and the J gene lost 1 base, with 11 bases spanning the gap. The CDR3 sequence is CASSGVGPNTEAFF. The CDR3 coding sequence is TGCGCCAGCAGCGGGGTGGGCCCGAACACTGAAGCTTTCTTT.

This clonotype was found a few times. CDR3 DNA sequence: TGTGCCAGCAGGCGACAGGGGGCGATCGAGCAGTACTTC. Its translation is CASRRQGAIEQYF. The V gene is TRBV28, the J gene TRBJ2-7, with 10 bases fitting TRBD1. The V and J ends lost 6 bases and 6 bases, in that order; junction bases with no gene match: 5. The CDR3 totals 13 residues. Germline CDR1 is MDHEN and CDR2 is SYDVKM.

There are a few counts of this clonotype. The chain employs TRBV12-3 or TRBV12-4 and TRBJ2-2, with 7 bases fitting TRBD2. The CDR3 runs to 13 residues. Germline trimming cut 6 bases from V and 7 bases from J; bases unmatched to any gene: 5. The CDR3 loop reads CASRRSGRGELFF. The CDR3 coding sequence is TGTGCCAGCAGACGTAGCGGGCGCGGGGAGCTGTTTTTT.

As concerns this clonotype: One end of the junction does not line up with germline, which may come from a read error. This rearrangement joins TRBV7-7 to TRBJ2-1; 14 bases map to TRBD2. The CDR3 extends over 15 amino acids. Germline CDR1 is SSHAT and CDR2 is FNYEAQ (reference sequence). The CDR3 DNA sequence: TGTGCTAGCAGCTTAGGGACTAGCGGGAGCAATGAGCAGTTCTTC. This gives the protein CASSLGTSGSNEQFF.

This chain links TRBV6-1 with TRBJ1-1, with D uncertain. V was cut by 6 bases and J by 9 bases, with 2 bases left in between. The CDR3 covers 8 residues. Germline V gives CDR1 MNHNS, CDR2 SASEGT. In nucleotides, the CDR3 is TGTGCCAGCAGCCAAGCTTTCTTT. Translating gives CASSQAFF.

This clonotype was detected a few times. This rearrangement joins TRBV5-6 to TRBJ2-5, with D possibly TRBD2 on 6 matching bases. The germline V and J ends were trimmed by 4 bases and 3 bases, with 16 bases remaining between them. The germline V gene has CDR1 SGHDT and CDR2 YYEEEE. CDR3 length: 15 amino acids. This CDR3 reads CASSPPPGVEETQYF. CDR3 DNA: TGTGCCAGCAGCCCACCCCCGGGGGTGGAAGAGACCCAGTACTTC. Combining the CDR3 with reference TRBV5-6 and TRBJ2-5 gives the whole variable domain DAGVTQSPTHLIKTRGQQVTLRCSPKSGHDTVSWYQQALGQGPQFIFQYYEEEERQRGNFPDRFSGHQFPNYSSELNVNALLLGDSALYLCASSPPPGVEETQYFGPGTRLLVL.

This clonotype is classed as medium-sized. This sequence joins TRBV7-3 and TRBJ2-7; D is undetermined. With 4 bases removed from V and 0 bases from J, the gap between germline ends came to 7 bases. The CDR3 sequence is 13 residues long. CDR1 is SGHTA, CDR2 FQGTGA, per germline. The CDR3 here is CASSSTHSYEQYF. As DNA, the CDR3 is TGTGCCAGCAGCTCGACCCACTCCTACGAGCAGTACTTC.